Listed below are T cell receptor beta chains from one sample, sequenced in a study of blood T cell repertoires in COVID-19. Profiled with immunoSEQ multiplex PCR; TCRdb holds only in-frame clones, not every one. The sample yields roughly 350,000 clones, under 95% seen once. Sequenced: peripheral blood. Every receptor here comes from a woman aged 18-29 years who had recovered from COVID-19. Both conserved end residues are part of each CDR3. Fields, in order: D gene, clone size, J gene, V gene, CDR3 protein, CDR3 DNA. A D gene is named only where the DNA matches it firmly. The size field is filled for only some rows; it gives once, few, many or a size class.

. . TRBJ1-1 TRBV6-5 CASSYDWWNTEAFF TGTGCCAGCAGTTACGACTGGTGGAACACTGAAGCTTTCTTT
. . TRBJ1-4 TRBV12-3/TRBV12-4 CASSSGSNEKLFF TGTGCCAGCAGTTCAGGATCTAATGAAAAACTGTTTTTT
. . TRBJ1-2 TRBV27 CATLQGTYGYTF TGTGCCACTCTTCAGGGGACCTATGGCTACACCTTC
TRBD2 . TRBJ2-1 TRBV10-2 CASSPPSGGNEQFF TGCGCCAGCAGCCCCCCCAGCGGGGGGAATGAGCAGTTCTTC
TRBD1 . TRBJ2-2 TRBV4-1 CASSPRDRDTGELFF TGCGCCAGCAGCCCCCGGGACAGGGATACCGGGGAGCTGTTTTTT
. . TRBJ1-2 TRBV19 CASSITWGENTF TGTGCCAGTAGTATCACGTGGGGGGAGAACACCTTC
. . TRBJ2-5 TRBV18 CASSTQGTETQYF TGTGCCAGCTCAACCCAGGGAACGGAGACCCAGTACTTC
TRBD1 . TRBJ1-3 TRBV6-6 CASSTNRGSSGNTIYF TGTGCCAGCAGTACGAACAGGGGGAGCTCTGGAAACACCATATATTTT
. once TRBJ1-6 TRBV6-5 CASSSNAINSPLHF TGTGCCAGCAGTTCCAACGCTATCAATTCACCCCTCCACTTT
. few TRBJ1-2 TRBV25-1 CASSDSGRDYGYTF TGTGCCAGCAGTGATTCGGGTCGGGATTATGGCTACACCTTC
. . TRBJ1-1 TRBV7-2 CASSLGPGRYTEAFF TGTGCCAGCAGCTTAGGACCGGGGAGGTACACTGAAGCTTTCTTT
. . TRBJ1-6 TRBV2 CASSVDSSYNSPLHF TGTGCCAGCAGTGTGGACAGCTCCTATAATTCACCCCTCCACTTT
TRBD1 . TRBJ2-3 TRBV6-5 CASGQGGTDTQYF TGTGCGAGCGGCCAGGGGGGCACAGATACGCAGTATTTT
. . TRBJ1-2 TRBV2 CASSDIGQRISGYTF TGTGCCAGCAGTGATATTGGACAGCGAATTAGTGGCTACACCTTC
. . TRBJ1-3 TRBV10-3 CAIKPGGSGNTIYF TGTGCCATCAAACCGGGGGGGTCTGGAAACACCATATATTTT
. . TRBJ1-1 TRBV5-4 CASSQGGIMNTEAFF TGTGCCAGCAGTCAGGGCGGGATAATGAACACTGAAGCTTTCTTT
. . TRBJ1-2 TRBV14 CASSHVPTMTGGYTF TGTGCCAGCAGCCACGTCCCGACTATGACGGGGGGCTACACCTTC
TRBD1 . TRBJ1-2 TRBV9 CASSVWGDRDGYTF TGTGCCAGCAGCGTATGGGGGGACAGGGATGGCTACACCTTC
. . TRBJ1-4 TRBV2 CASSVRFDEKLFF TGTGCCAGCAGTGTACGGTTTGATGAAAAACTGTTTTTT
. . TRBJ1-5 TRBV19 CASRIQASQPQHF TGTGCCAGTAGAATACAGGCGTCCCAGCCCCAGCATTTT
TRBD2 . TRBJ2-1 TRBV11-2 CASSLDAGLAGRNEQFF TGTGCCAGCAGCTTAGACGCGGGACTAGCGGGAAGAAATGAGCAGTTCTTC
. few TRBJ2-1 TRBV20-1 CSVGRNEQFF TGCAGTGTCGGGAGAAATGAGCAGTTCTTC
. . TRBJ1-1 TRBV7-9 CASSRHGSYTEAFF TGTGCCAGCAGTAGACACGGCAGCTACACTGAAGCTTTCTTT
. . TRBJ2-6 TRBV5-1 CASSLLSSGANVLTF TGCGCCAGCAGCTTGCTGTCCTCTGGGGCCAACGTCCTGACTTTC
TRBD1 . TRBJ1-5 TRBV7-2 CASSLTGVANQPQHF TGTGCCAGCAGCTTGACAGGGGTGGCCAATCAGCCCCAGCATTTT
. . TRBJ1-2 TRBV30 CAWTPGVYYTF TGTGCCTGGACTCCCGGGGTCTACTACACCTTC
TRBD1 . TRBJ1-2 TRBV18 CASSPGTGESHGYTF TGTGCCAGCTCACCAGGGACAGGGGAATCCCATGGCTACACCTTC
. . TRBJ2-1 TRBV4-3 CASSQDRASEYYNEQFF TGCGCCAGCAGCCAAGATCGCGCCTCTGAGTACTACAATGAGCAGTTCTTC
TRBD1 . TRBJ1-2 TRBV24-1 CATSDPTGGDWNGYTF TGTGCCACCAGTGACCCGACAGGGGGAGATTGGAATGGCTACACCTTC
TRBD2 . TRBJ2-2 TRBV7-2 CASSPPPSGNTGELFF TGTGCCAGCAGCCCTCCCCCTAGCGGAAACACCGGGGAGCTGTTTTTT
TRBD2 . TRBJ2-1 TRBV4-1 CASSQTPGGAGGGDEQFF TGCGCCAGCAGCCAAACCCCCGGGGGAGCGGGAGGAGGAGATGAGCAGTTCTTC
TRBD1 once TRBJ1-5 TRBV2 CASSADRHPNQPQHF TGTGCCAGCAGTGCGGACAGGCATCCCAATCAGCCCCAGCATTTT
TRBD2 few TRBJ2-1 TRBV5-4 CASSLGGGGGSNEQFF TGTGCCAGCAGCTTGGGAGGCGGGGGGGGTTCCAATGAGCAGTTCTTC
. . TRBJ1-3 TRBV18 CASSPTRGGSGNTIYF TGTGCCAGCTCACCGACCAGGGGTGGCTCTGGAAACACCATATATTTT
TRBD2 once TRBJ2-3 TRBV7-6 CASSLGGLAGGDTQYF TGTGCCAGCAGCTTAGGTGGGCTAGCGGGAGGAGATACGCAGTATTTT
. few TRBJ1-3 TRBV7-2 CASSLAPRRVGNTIYF TGTGCCAGCAGCTTAGCACCCCGCAGGGTGGGAAACACCATATATTTT
. . TRBJ1-1 TRBV6-6 CASSYPGDLSTEAFF TGTGCCAGCAGTTACCCAGGGGACCTCTCGACTGAAGCTTTCTTT
TRBD2 . TRBJ2-3 TRBV27 CASSSPGTSGSHTQYF TGTGCCAGCAGTTCACCAGGGACTAGCGGGAGTCACACGCAGTATTTT
TRBD1 . TRBJ1-3 TRBV24-1 CATSHGTGVGNTIYF TGTGCCACCAGCCACGGGACAGGGGTTGGAAACACCATATATTTT
TRBD2 . TRBJ2-1 TRBV9 CASSVGSGRGINEQFF TGTGCCAGCAGCGTAGGAAGCGGGAGGGGAATTAATGAGCAGTTCTTC
TRBD1 once TRBJ2-1 TRBV7-2 CASSLQTGSYNEQFF TGTGCCAGCAGCTTACAGACAGGGTCCTACAATGAGCAGTTCTTC